A single sample gave rise to the 27 T cell receptor beta chains below, sequenced in a study of lymphopenia after photon versus proton radiotherapy. Some clones are missing from TCRdb's copy, which holds only in-frame ones; the method was immunoSEQ multiplex PCR. The sample gives 60,000 to 75,000 clones, approximately 86% of which show up once; about 2% is in the top ten. Sequenced material: peripheral blood, taken from a patient treated with photon-based radiotherapy. These TCRs come from a man aged 35 to 55 with gastric cancer.

The DNA for the CDR3 is TGTGCCAGCAGCGCGGGTAAGGGGGACGAGCAGTACTTC. Translation gives CASSAGKGDEQYF. The gene calls are TRBV7-9 and TRBJ2-7; the D gene is possibly TRBD1 (6 bases). Germline V gene data show CDR1 as SEHNR and CDR2 as FQNEAQ (reference sequence). This CDR3 is built from 13 residues. The V and J ends lost 5 bases and 5 bases respectively, with 13 bases between them.

The rearrangement uses TRBV27 and TRBJ1-1; D unresolved. The V end was cut by 3 bases, the J end by 2 bases, with 16 bases between. CDR1 is MNHEY, CDR2 SMNVEV, per germline (reference sequence). The length of the CDR3 is 16 residues. The CDR3 here is CASSFNTNLPNTEAFF. As DNA, the CDR3 is TGTGCCAGCAGTTTCAACACGAATCTACCTAACACTGAAGCTTTCTTT.

The chain recombines TRBV6-1 with TRBJ1-4, with D possibly matching TRBD1 (5 bases). Trimming removed 6 bases from V and 5 bases from J, with 19 bases in between. The CDR3 contains 16 residues. CDR1 MNHNS and CDR2 SASEGT come from the germline V gene. The CDR3 is CASSESAGGKNEKLFF. CDR3 bases: TGTGCCAGCAGCGAATCTGCGGGGGGGAAAAATGAAAAACTGTTTTTT.

This clone was observed a single time. This rearrangement joins TRBV15 to TRBJ1-1; no firm D call. This CDR3 has 14 residues. Between the trimmed V and J ends, which lost 4 bases and 0 bases, there was a span of 9 bases. Germline V gene data show CDR1 as LNHNV and CDR2 as YYDKDF (reference sequence). CDR3 in DNA: TGTGCCACCAGCACCCGGCCCTTGAACACTGAAGCTTTCTTT. It translates to CATSTRPLNTEAFF.

This rearrangement joins TRBV6-5 to TRBJ1-3; tentatively, D is TRBD1 (5 bases). Trimming stripped 2 bases from V and 0 bases from J, with 11 bases between. The CDR3 sequence is 16 residues long. Germline V gene data show CDR1 as MNHEY and CDR2 as SVGAGI. CDR3 loop: CASSYGTDYSGNTIYF. CDR3 nucleotide sequence: TGTGCCAGCAGTTACGGGACTGACTACTCTGGAAACACCATATATTTT.

The rearrangement joins TRBV6-6 to TRBJ1-5; D is possibly TRBD1 (5 bases). Trimming cost V 7 bases and J 2 bases, with 15 bases left between them. Germline CDR1 is MNHNY and CDR2 is SVGAGI (reference sequence). This CDR3 is 15 amino acids long. CDR3 protein: CASTTGQGGNQPQHF. CDR3 coding DNA: TGTGCCAGCACCACGGGGCAGGGAGGCAATCAGCCCCAGCATTTT.

This clone has only a few counts. The chain has TRBV11-1 and TRBJ2-3; perhaps D is TRBD1 or TRBD2 (5 bases each). The CDR3 covers 16 residues. V was shortened by 5 bases and J by 4 bases, with 19 bases between the two germline ends. The V gene's germline CDR1 is SGHAT and CDR2 FQDESV (reference sequence). CDR3 bases: TGTGCCAGCAGCCCCGGGGTCAGGGAAGTTGCAGATACGCAGTATTTT. It yields the protein CASSPGVREVADTQYF.

V is TRBV7-9 and J is TRBJ2-2; 9 bases agree with TRBD1. Germline lookup yields CDR1 SEHNR and CDR2 FQNEAQ (reference sequence). This CDR3 has 15 residues. V was clipped by 7 bases and J by 1 base; unmatched bases: 4. The CDR3 here is CASNRQGVNTGELFF. The DNA of the CDR3 is TGTGCCAGCAATCGACAGGGGGTGAACACCGGGGAGCTGTTTTTT.

This chain joins TRBV6-5 and TRBJ2-2; 8 bases are a match to TRBD2. The length of the CDR3 is 15 residues. CDR1 MNHEY and CDR2 SVGAGI come from the germline V gene. V lost 7 bases to trimming and J lost 1 base; unmatched junction nucleotides: 5. The CDR3, as DNA: TGTGCCAGCAAAACGGGGGGGCGGAACACCGGGGAGCTGTTTTTT. Translation gives CASKTGGRNTGELFF.

This sequence joins TRBV4-1 and TRBJ2-5; D gene ambiguous. The assigned J gene may be wrong: the sequence end matches TRBJ2-7 better. The CDR3 has 14 amino acids. Germline V gives CDR1 MGHRA, CDR2 YSYEKL. CDR3 coding DNA: TGCGCCAGCAGTAATCCCCCCCGAGGCGGCGAGCAGTACTTC. It translates to CASSNPPRGGEQYF.

This clone was observed once. This sequence joins TRBV30 and TRBJ1-4; D is ambiguous. V was cut by 3 bases and J by 0 bases, with 8 bases left in between. CDR3 length equals 14 residues. Germline CDR1 reads GTSNPN; CDR2 reads SVGIG (reference sequence). CDR3 region: CAWRRATTNEKLFF. For the CDR3, the DNA is TGTGCCTGGAGACGGGCCACAACTAATGAAAAACTGTTTTTT.

The chain uses TRBV7-9 and TRBJ1-4; 8 nucleotides agree with TRBD1. V lost 3 bases and J lost 5; bases outside the gene matches: 2. Germline V gives CDR1 SEHNR, CDR2 FQNEAQ (reference sequence). This CDR3 contains 14 residues. Written as DNA, the CDR3 is TGTGCCAGCAGCTTGACAGGGGTGAATGAAAAACTGTTTTTT. Translated, it gives CASSLTGVNEKLFF.

The chain is built from TRBV4-2 and TRBJ2-7; TRBD2 matches 11 bases. The CDR3 is 18 amino acids. The germline V gene has CDR1 LGHNA and CDR2 YNFKEQ. V trimming: 0 bases; J trimming: 3 bases; junction bases outside the gene matches: 10. The CDR3 region is CASSQEGALAGGFYEQYF. CDR3 nucleotide sequence: TGTGCCAGCAGCCAAGAGGGGGCCCTAGCGGGGGGTTTCTACGAGCAGTACTTC.

The rearrangement joins TRBV6-1 to TRBJ1-2; D remains unclear. This CDR3 is 14 amino acids long. Germline CDR1 MNHNS, CDR2 SASEGT. V was shortened by 7 bases and J by 5 bases, with 17 bases between the two germline ends. The DNA for the CDR3 is TGTGCCAGCACCATAGGAGACGTTACTTATGGCTACACCTTC. This sequence encodes CASTIGDVTYGYTF.

This sequence joins TRBV11-1 and TRBJ1-1; 7 bases are a match to TRBD1. CDR3 size: 12 residues. From germline, CDR1 is SGHAT and CDR2 FQDESV (reference sequence). Germline trimming cut 5 bases from V and 7 bases from J; bases unmatched to any gene: 4. This chain's CDR3 is CASSRRTGEAFF. CDR3 coding DNA: TGTGCCAGCAGCAGGAGGACAGGTGAAGCTTTCTTT.

This clone was counted a few times. The chain joins TRBV6-6 to TRBJ1-6; D gene uncertain. The CDR3 runs to 12 residues. Trimming shortened V by 6 bases and J by 6 bases, and 6 bases separated the two germline ends. From germline, CDR1 is MNHNY and CDR2 SVGAGI (reference sequence). CDR3 in amino acids: CASRTGNSPLHF. DNA of the CDR3: TGTGCCAGCAGGACGGGTAATTCACCCCTCCACTTT.

V usage is TRBV10-3 and J usage is TRBJ2-2; 7 bases align to TRBD2. This CDR3 has 17 residues. Per germline, CDR1 ENHRY and CDR2 SYGVKD. Germline trimming cut 4 bases from V and 1 base from J; bases unmatched to any gene: 9. The CDR3 DNA reads TGTGCCATCAGTGCCGGAGGGGTAGCGGGGAACACCGGGGAGCTGTTTTTT. Protein product: CAISAGGVAGNTGELFF.

The J gene is TRBJ2-3, the V gene TRBV9; D may correspond to TRBD1 or TRBD2 (5 bases each). V lost 0 bases and J 1 base, leaving 9 bases between the germline ends. This CDR3 has 15 amino acids. From germline, CDR1 is SGDLS and CDR2 YYNGEE. CDR3 residues: CASSVVGVGTDTQYF. CDR3 nucleotides: TGTGCCAGCAGCGTAGTGGGGGTCGGCACAGATACGCAGTATTTT.

This clone was observed a few times. The rearrangement uses TRBV4-1 and TRBJ1-2; 9 bases match TRBD1. The CDR3 runs to 16 residues. Per germline, CDR1 MGHRA and CDR2 YSYEKL. V shed 0 bases and J 6 bases; nucleotides not matched to a gene: 8. CDR3 amino acids: CASSQEGGTGFDGYTF. The CDR3 DNA sequence: TGCGCCAGCAGCCAAGAGGGCGGGACAGGGTTTGATGGCTACACCTTC.

V usage is TRBV4-2 and J usage is TRBJ1-6; 7 bases align to TRBD1. CDR1 is LGHNA and CDR2 is YNFKEQ in the germline V gene. V gave up 4 bases and J gave up 5 bases; unmatched junction bases: 5. The CDR3 is 15 residues long. The DNA for the CDR3 is TGTGCCAGCAGCCTCCGGGACAGCAATAATTCACCCCTCCACTTT. As protein: CASSLRDSNNSPLHF.

In this sample, this clone turned up a few times. J is TRBJ1-2 and V is TRBV30, with unresolved D. The CDR3 is made up of 13 amino acids. CDR1 is GTSNPN, CDR2 SVGIG, per germline (reference sequence). Trimming stripped 8 bases from V and 4 bases from J, with 17 bases between. CDR3 sequence reads: CAADFSELYGYTF. The CDR3 nucleotides are TGTGCCGCCGACTTTTCTGAGCTCTATGGCTACACCTTC.

This clone appeared once. The genes are TRBV5-1 and TRBJ1-2; no definite D call. Trimming removed 1 base at V and 9 bases at J, with 10 bases between. The CDR3 contains 12 residues. Germline CDR1 SGHRS, CDR2 YFSETQ. Here the CDR3 DNA reads TGCGCCAGCAGCTTGTCCGGTTATCGCTACACCTTC. Residues: CASSLSGYRYTF.

The chain combines TRBV18 with TRBJ1-1; tentative D call: TRBD1 (5 bases). Germline CDR1 is KGHSH and CDR2 is LQKENI. There are 13 residues in the CDR3. The germline V and J ends were trimmed by 6 bases and 3 bases, with 11 bases remaining between them. CDR3 DNA: TGTGCCAGCTCCCGAGACAGAGACACTGAAGCTTTCTTT. This encodes CASSRDRDTEAFF.

The chain couples TRBV30 to TRBJ1-4; no firm D call. Trimming cost V 2 bases and J 7 bases, with 11 bases left between them. CDR1 and CDR2 from the germline V gene are GTSNPN and SVGIG (reference sequence). The CDR3 spans 13 residues. The CDR3 here is CAWSRPAGEKLFF. The CDR3 DNA is TGTGCCTGGAGTCGACCCGCGGGTGAAAAACTGTTTTTT. Together with reference TRBV30 and TRBJ1-4, the CDR3 gives the full variable domain: SQTIHQWPATLVQPVGSPLSLECTVEGTSNPNLYWYRQAAGRGLQLLFYSVGIGQISSEVPQNLSASRPQDRQFILSSKKLLLSDSGFYLCAWSRPAGEKLFFGSGTQLSVL.

This chain uses TRBV7-9 with TRBJ2-3, with TRBD2 identical over 11 bases. The V gene end was trimmed by 5 bases and the J gene end by 6 bases; junction bases not matched to a gene: 10. The CDR3 covers 16 residues. The germline V gene encodes CDR1 SEHNR and CDR2 FQNEAQ (reference sequence). The CDR3 region is CASSPGLAGGRDTQYF. CDR3 coding DNA: TGTGCCAGCAGCCCCGGGCTAGCGGGGGGCCGGGATACGCAGTATTTT.

This clone has just one count. V and J are TRBV5-6 and TRBJ2-1, with D hard to call. Per the germline V gene, CDR1 is SGHDT and CDR2 is YYEEEE. V was pared by 9 bases and J by 2 bases, with 18 bases between. This CDR3 comprises 15 residues. Written as DNA, the CDR3 is TGTGCCACCTCTAGGTCTGGGCCCCCCTACAATGAGCAGTTCTTC. Its translation: CATSRSGPPYNEQFF.

The gene calls are TRBV4-1 and TRBJ2-7, with D unresolved. Germline CDR1 MGHRA, CDR2 YSYEKL. Deletions cut 0 bases from V and 3 bases from J, with 12 bases between. This CDR3 spans 15 amino acids. CDR3: CASSQDSAAGYEQYF. The CDR3 DNA is TGCGCCAGCAGCCAAGATTCGGCTGCCGGCTACGAGCAGTACTTC.